The next 26 T cell receptor beta chains were all read from a single sample in a study of cytomegalovirus exposure and HLA in healthy donors. Clones were sequenced by immunoSEQ multiplex PCR, and TCRdb holds only the in-frame ones, with some missing. The sample lists about 140,000 clones, about 83% occurring once. The sample consisted of PBMCs. All receptors come from a woman younger than 45 in good health and CMV-seronegative.

The chain employs TRBV6-1 and TRBJ1-6, with no clear D. The CDR3 is 13 amino acids. Looked up from germline, CDR1 is MNHNS and CDR2 is SASEGT. Trimming pared 4 bases from V and 7 bases from J, leaving 8 bases between. DNA for the CDR3: TGTGCCAGCAGTGCACAGACGAATTCACCCCTCCACTTT. This gives the protein CASSAQTNSPLHF.

The chain is built from TRBV6-5 and TRBJ1-4; D perhaps matches TRBD1 (6 bases). The CDR3 is made up of 14 amino acids. Trimming left V 6 bases short and J 4 bases short, with 12 bases between. Germline V CDR1 and CDR2: MNHEY, SVGAGI. For the CDR3, the DNA is TGTGCCAGCAGCTCGACAGGAAATAATGAAAAACTGTTTTTT. Translating gives CASSSTGNNEKLFF.

V is TRBV15 and J is TRBJ1-4, with D possibly matching TRBD1 (6 bases). Germline loops: CDR1 LNHNV, CDR2 YYDKDF (reference sequence). This CDR3 region has 14 residues. V lost 2 bases and J 11 bases, leaving 15 bases between the germline ends. The CDR3 sequence is CATSRTSTGGKLFF. The CDR3 DNA sequence: TGTGCCACCAGCAGAACCTCGACAGGTGGGAAACTGTTTTTT.

The chain recombines TRBV7-9 with TRBJ1-1, with 7 bases fitting TRBD1. In germline, CDR1 is SEHNR, CDR2 FQNEAQ (reference sequence). Trimming took 5 bases from V and 1 from J; bases not matched to a gene: 4. The CDR3 length is 14 residues. CDR3 residues: CASSGGQANTEAFF. In DNA form, the CDR3 reads TGTGCCAGCAGCGGAGGACAGGCGAACACTGAAGCTTTCTTT.

The rearrangement links TRBV7-8 to TRBJ1-2; 8 positions agree with TRBD1. CDR3 size: 16 residues. Trimming removed 1 base from V and 4 bases from J; junction bases left unmatched: 8. Germline V gene lookup returns CDR1 SGHVS and CDR2 FQNEAQ. The CDR3 loop is CASSLGGTGVLYGYTF. The CDR3, as DNA: TGTGCCAGCAGCTTAGGTGGGACAGGAGTCCTCTATGGCTACACCTTC.

This chain connects TRBV27 to TRBJ1-2, with 9 bases fitting TRBD1. CDR3 length: 16 amino acids. Trimming removed 5 bases from V and 5 bases from J; junction bases left unmatched: 12. CDR1 is MNHEY, CDR2 SMNVEV, per germline (reference sequence). The CDR3: CASSIGTGLNHYGYTF. CDR3 DNA sequence: TGTGCCAGCAGTATCGGGACAGGGTTGAACCATTATGGCTACACCTTC.

The J gene is TRBJ2-1, the V gene TRBV5-1; TRBD1 agrees at 9 bases. Germline V gives CDR1 SGHRS, CDR2 YFSETQ. The CDR3 has 16 amino acids. The trim removed 0 bases at V and 1 base at J, leaving 2 bases unmatched. Here the CDR3 reads CASSLDGQGSYNEQFF. The CDR3 DNA follows: TGCGCCAGCAGCTTGGATGGACAGGGGTCCTACAATGAGCAGTTCTTC.

The chain has TRBV6-1 and TRBJ1-2, with a weak D call TRBD1 (6 bases). Germline CDR1 is MNHNS and CDR2 is SASEGT. The V and J ends lost 10 bases and 7 bases respectively, with 22 bases between them. This CDR3 region has 14 residues. The CDR3 is CATGERGVIAGYTF. As DNA, the CDR3 is TGTGCCACAGGGGAGCGGGGAGTCATCGCTGGCTACACCTTC.

The chain uses TRBV6-4 and TRBJ2-1; TRBD2 aligns across 9 bases. Germline lookup yields CDR1 MRHNA and CDR2 SNTAGT. With V trimmed by 3 bases and J by 6 bases, 3 bases remained unmatched. The CDR3 consists of 14 residues. CDR3 region: CASSEGGGANEQFF. The CDR3 DNA reads as TGTGCCAGCAGTGAGGGCGGGGGGGCCAATGAGCAGTTCTTC.

The J gene is TRBJ2-1, the V gene TRBV7-2, with D unresolved. CDR3 length: 11 residues. Germline-derived CDR1 and CDR2 are SGHTA and FQGNSA. V shed 1 base and J shed 9 bases, with 4 bases lying between them. In DNA, the CDR3 is TGTGCCAGCAGCTTAGTGCGTGAGCAGTTCTTC. This codes for CASSLVREQFF.

In DNA form, the CDR3 reads TGTGCCAGCAGCTTAAGCACAGTATCCAATCCCCAGCATTTT. Encoded protein: CASSLSTVSNPQHF. This chain joins TRBV27 and TRBJ1-5; D uncertain. Germline V gives CDR1 MNHEY, CDR2 SMNVEV (reference sequence). V shed 6 bases and J shed 10 bases, with 19 bases lying between them. There are 14 residues in the CDR3.

This clone has just one count. The V call is TRBV18, the J call TRBJ1-2, with TRBD1 identical over 9 bases. This CDR3 region has 16 residues. Germline-derived CDR1 and CDR2 are KGHSH and LQKENI. The trim removed 0 bases at V and 0 bases at J, leaving 2 bases unmatched. For the CDR3, the DNA is TGTGCCAGCTCACCACCGGGACAGGGAACTAACTATGGCTACACCTTC. Translated, it gives CASSPPGQGTNYGYTF.

This clone was observed once. The V call is TRBV5-1, the J call TRBJ2-5; 12 bases are a match to TRBD2. Per germline, CDR1 SGHRS and CDR2 YFSETQ. CDR3 length: 15 amino acids. Trimming took 2 bases from V and 4 from J; bases not matched to a gene: 3. The CDR3 DNA reads TGCGCCAGCAGCTTCGGACTAGCGGGGCCAGAGACCCAGTACTTC. Encoded protein: CASSFGLAGPETQYF.

On this clone itself: Within the sample, other DNA sequences also encode this same CDR3. DNA of the CDR3: TGTGCCAGTAGTAGCAGGGGAGAGACCCAGTACTTC. It encodes CASSSRGETQYF. The rearrangement uses TRBV19 and TRBJ2-5; possibly TRBD1 for D (6 bases). Trimming took off 4 bases at V and 4 bases at J, with 7 bases between the two ends. Germline V gene lookup returns CDR1 LNHDA and CDR2 SQIVND (reference sequence). This CDR3 comprises 12 residues.

The chain uses TRBV19 and TRBJ2-1, with D perhaps TRBD1 (6 bases). The V end was cut by 3 bases, the J end by 5 bases, with 11 bases between. Germline assignment: CDR1 LNHDA and CDR2 SQIVND (reference sequence). The length of the CDR3 is 14 residues. The CDR3 DNA sequence: TGTGCCAGTAGTATTGGGACACCCCACAATGAGCAGTTCTTC. The encoded protein is CASSIGTPHNEQFF.

The chain couples TRBV7-8 to TRBJ1-2; D unclear. Trimming removed 3 bases at V and 5 bases at J, with 10 bases between. The germline CDR1 and CDR2 sequences are SGHVS and FQNEAQ. The CDR3 is made up of 13 amino acids. The CDR3 DNA sequence: TGTGCCAGCAGCTTTTCCAGTTGGTATGGCTACACCTTC. This sequence encodes CASSFSSWYGYTF.

This sequence joins TRBV5-1 and TRBJ1-1, with a possible D match to TRBD1 (6 bases). The length of the CDR3 is 15 residues. Germline assignment: CDR1 SGHRS and CDR2 YFSETQ. The germline V and J ends were trimmed by 4 bases and 5 bases, with 18 bases remaining between them. CDR3 protein: CASSPTIGGFTEAFF. The CDR3 DNA is TGCGCCAGCAGCCCCACGATAGGGGGTTTTACTGAAGCTTTCTTT.

J is TRBJ1-1 and V is TRBV21-1. TRBV21-1 is deemed a pseudogene. The CDR3 runs 16 residues. CDR3 coding DNA: TGTGCCAGCAGCACGAAAGGAGAGGGGAGGATTTCTGAAGCTTTCTTT. Protein sequence: CASSTKGEGRISEAFF.

V is TRBV5-1 and J is TRBJ2-3, with 7 bases lining up with TRBD1. Germline V lookup: CDR1 SGHRS, CDR2 YFSETQ. There are 15 residues in the CDR3. The V gene end was trimmed by 1 base and the J gene end by 3 bases; junction bases not matched to a gene: 5. The CDR3, as DNA: TGCGCCAGCAGCTTGCGGACAGGAAATACAGATACGCAGTATTTT. This codes for CASSLRTGNTDTQYF. Looking up the rest from reference TRBV5-1 and TRBJ2-3 gives the full variable domain: KAGVTQTPRYLIKTRGQQVTLSCSPISGHRSVSWYQQTPGQGLQFLFEYFSETQRNKGNFPGRFSGRQFSNSRSEMNVSTLELGDSALYLCASSLRTGNTDTQYFGPGTRLTVL.

The V call is TRBV28, the J call TRBJ1-4; D ambiguous. The CDR3 extends over 11 amino acids. The V gene's germline CDR1 is MDHEN and CDR2 SYDVKM. V lost 10 bases, J lost 8 bases, and 11 bases lay in between. CDR3 bases: TGTGCCACCACAGATTTAGAAAAACTGTTTTTT. This translates into CATTDLEKLFF.

The chain has TRBV6-1 and TRBJ1-5; unclear D gene. The CDR3 spans 13 residues. V was trimmed by 7 bases and J by 6 bases, leaving 13 bases between them. Germline values: CDR1 MNHNS, CDR2 SASEGT. This CDR3 reads CASTGVGVQPQHF. In nucleotides, the CDR3 is TGTGCCAGCACGGGAGTCGGAGTTCAGCCCCAGCATTTT.

This chain joins TRBV29-1 and TRBJ2-1; a possible D gene is TRBD2 (5 bases). The CDR3 loop spans 16 amino acids. The germline V and J ends were trimmed by 1 base and 0 bases, with 13 bases remaining between them. Germline CDR1 is SQVTM and CDR2 is ANQGSEA. CDR3 protein: CSVEGGLRDSYNEQFF. CDR3 nucleotide sequence: TGCAGCGTTGAAGGTGGCCTACGGGACTCCTACAATGAGCAGTTCTTC.

The V and J genes are TRBV18 and TRBJ2-7; the D gene is possibly TRBD1 (5 bases). V lost 3 bases to trimming and J lost 4 bases, with 19 bases between them. The CDR3 runs to 16 residues. Germline lookup yields CDR1 KGHSH and CDR2 LQKENI. Here the CDR3 reads CASSPSTPGPSYEQYF. As DNA, the CDR3 is TGTGCCAGCTCACCTAGCACGCCAGGGCCATCGTACGAGCAGTACTTC.

This clone turned up a few times. The DNA of the CDR3 is TGTGCCAGCAGTTACTCGGACAGGGCCTACGAGCAGTACTTC. Its protein product is CASSYSDRAYEQYF. This chain joins TRBV6-5 and TRBJ2-7, with 8 bases lining up with TRBD1. The CDR3 sequence is 14 residues long. V lost 0 bases and J lost 2; bases outside the gene matches: 0. CDR1 is MNHEY and CDR2 is SVGAGI in the germline V gene.

The rearrangement uses TRBV10-3 and TRBJ1-1, with TRBD1 matching 8 bases. The CDR3 spans 15 residues. V shed 3 bases, J shed 4 bases, and the junction held 7 bases outside the gene matches. Germline CDR1 and CDR2: ENHRY and SYGVKD. CDR3 sequence (DNA): TGTGCCATCAGTGACTATCCACAGGGGGTCACTGAAGCTTTCTTT. Protein sequence: CAISDYPQGVTEAFF.

The CDR3 DNA follows: TGTGCCAGCAGCCCAGGGGGGACAGATACGCAGTATTTT. Residues: CASSPGGTDTQYF. The chain recombines TRBV5-5 with TRBJ2-3; tentative D call: TRBD1 (7 bases). CDR1 and CDR2 from the germline V gene are SGHKS and YYEKEE (reference sequence). Trimming left V 4 bases short and J 3 bases short, with 9 bases between. CDR3 size: 13 residues.